The 8 T cell receptor beta chains given below trace back to one sample, sequenced in a study of spatial heterogeneity in lung cancer. No antigen is known for these receptors. The study, taken as a whole, reports: Counts of expanded intratumoral alpha and beta TCRs tracked tumor mutation counts.

In TCRdb, the 5' RACE reads were re-called with MiXCR into one record per CDR3 protein. The sample has more than 5,000 distinct CDR3 sequences, 8.4% seen once; the top ten hold approximately 30%. Time point of the sample: sample taken at primary tumor resection. Specimen: lung tumor tissue, collected at surgery. Receptors were obtained from a female donor with early-stage non-small cell lung cancer.

This clonotype appeared many times. The V and J genes are TRBV3-1 and TRBJ1-5; no firm D call. The germline V gene has CDR1 LGHDT and CDR2 YNNKEL (reference sequence). The CDR3 spans 16 residues. Trimming took 4 bases from V and 0 from J, leaving 13 bases between them. DNA for the CDR3: TGTGCCAGCAGCCCTAGGTCAAAGGTTAGCAATCAGCCCCAGCATTTT. Translated: CASSPRSKVSNQPQHF.

This clonotype is judged medium-sized. The chain recombines TRBV7-2 with TRBJ2-3; D is possibly TRBD1 (6 bases). The germline V and J ends were trimmed by 4 bases and 4 bases, with 18 bases remaining between them. This CDR3 comprises 16 residues. The germline V gene has CDR1 SGHTA and CDR2 FQGNSA. The CDR3 here is CASSSGLPGGSDTQYF. The CDR3 DNA reads TGTGCCAGCAGCTCCGGACTCCCTGGGGGCTCAGATACGCAGTATTTT. Based on the CDR3 plus reference TRBV7-2 and TRBJ2-3, the full variable domain is GAGVSQSPSNKVTEKGKDVELRCDPISGHTALYWYRQSLGQGLEFLIYFQGNSAPDKSGLPSDRFSAERTGGSVSTLTIQRTQQEDSAVYLCASSSGLPGGSDTQYFGPGTRLTVL.

This clonotype showed up many times. V is TRBV20-1 and J is TRBJ2-5; D possibly corresponds to TRBD2 (5 bases). V was shortened by 5 bases and J by 2 bases, with 15 bases between the two germline ends. The CDR3 totals 14 residues. The V gene's germline CDR1 is DFQATT and CDR2 SNEGSKA (reference sequence). In DNA, the CDR3 is TGCAGTGCTCCCTCCGCGGGCCTTCAAGAGACCCAGTACTTC. Protein sequence: CSAPSAGLQETQYF.

The rearrangement uses TRBV7-9 and TRBJ2-3; D is unclear. The V and J ends lost 1 base and 9 bases respectively, with 17 bases between them. The CDR3 consists of 15 residues. Per germline, CDR1 SEHNR and CDR2 FQNEAQ (reference sequence). CDR3 residues: CASSLELRAPKTQYF. CDR3 sequence (DNA): TGTGCCAGCAGCTTAGAGCTCCGGGCCCCCAAGACGCAGTATTTT.

By share, this clonotype ranks as medium-sized. The chain employs TRBV29-1 and TRBJ1-1, with 8 nucleotides matching TRBD1. After removal of 3 bases from V and 5 bases from J, the junction contained 5 bases not matched to a gene. CDR3 length equals 13 residues. CDR1 and CDR2 from the germline V gene are SQVTM and ANQGSEA. CDR3 nucleotide sequence: TGCAGCGTTGAGGCAGGGGGCGGAACTGAAGCTTTCTTT. Its translation: CSVEAGGGTEAFF.

This clonotype has a count of ten or more. This chain links TRBV18 with TRBJ2-7, with D perhaps matching TRBD2 (7 bases). The germline V gene encodes CDR1 KGHSH and CDR2 LQKENI. CDR3 size: 14 residues. Trimming stripped 0 bases from V and 6 bases from J, with 12 bases between. The CDR3 loop reads CASSPPWAGAEQYF. DNA of the CDR3: TGTGCCAGCTCACCACCGTGGGCGGGGGCCGAGCAGTACTTC.

This clonotype was picked up a small number of times. The chain employs TRBV13 and TRBJ2-5, with 11 nucleotides matching TRBD2. Losses at the gene ends were 2 bases for V and 2 bases for J; bases not matched to a gene: 4. CDR1 is PRHDT and CDR2 is FYEKMQ in the germline V gene (reference sequence). CDR3 size: 16 residues. The CDR3 is CASSLSRLAGQETQYF. For the CDR3, the DNA is TGTGCCAGCAGCTTATCGAGACTAGCGGGGCAAGAGACCCAGTACTTC.

This clonotype is categorized as large. V and J are TRBV20-1 and TRBJ2-3; D uncertain. The ends were cut back, 3 bases at V and 2 bases at J, with 15 bases in the middle. Germline values: CDR1 DFQATT, CDR2 SNEGSKA (reference sequence). The CDR3 extends over 15 amino acids. CDR3 residues: CSASKPSPLTDTQYF. For the CDR3, the DNA is TGCAGTGCTAGCAAGCCCTCTCCGCTCACAGATACGCAGTATTTT.